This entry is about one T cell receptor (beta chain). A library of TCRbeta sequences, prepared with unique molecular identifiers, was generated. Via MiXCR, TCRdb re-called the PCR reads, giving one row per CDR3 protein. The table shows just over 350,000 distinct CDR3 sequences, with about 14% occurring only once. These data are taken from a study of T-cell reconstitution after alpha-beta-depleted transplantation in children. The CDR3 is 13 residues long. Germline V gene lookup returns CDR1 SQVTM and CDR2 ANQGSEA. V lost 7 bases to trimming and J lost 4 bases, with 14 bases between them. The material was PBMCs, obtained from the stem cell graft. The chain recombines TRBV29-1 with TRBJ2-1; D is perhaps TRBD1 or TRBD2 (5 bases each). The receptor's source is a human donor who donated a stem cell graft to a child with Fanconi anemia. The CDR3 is CSAEVGAYNEQFF. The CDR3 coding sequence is TGCAGCGCCGAGGTCGGGGCTTACAATGAGCAGTTCTTC.